This TCR beta chain was obtained from a study of cytomegalovirus exposure and HLA in healthy donors. The length of the CDR3 is 14 residues. V lost 2 bases to trimming and J lost 5 bases, with 9 bases between them. Germline-derived CDR1 and CDR2 are MNHEY and SVGAGI. Overall study findings and caveats: A few chains tied to CMV proved CMV antigen-specific in vitro.

The study ran its PCR with 60 Vbeta and 13 Jbeta primers. Clones were read by immunoSEQ multiplex PCR, and TCRdb kept only the in-frame ones, dropping some. The data hold roughly 240,000 clones, with roughly 82% observed a single time. In the case of this clone: No antigen is known for it.

Source material: PBMCs. This rearrangement joins TRBV6-5 to TRBJ1-4; D possibly corresponds to TRBD1 (5 bases). This sequence originates from a woman aged 40 to 55 in good health and CMV-seropositive. The CDR3 sequence is CASSYGRGNEKLFF. DNA of the CDR3: TGTGCCAGCAGTTACGGTAGGGGAAATGAAAAACTGTTTTTT.